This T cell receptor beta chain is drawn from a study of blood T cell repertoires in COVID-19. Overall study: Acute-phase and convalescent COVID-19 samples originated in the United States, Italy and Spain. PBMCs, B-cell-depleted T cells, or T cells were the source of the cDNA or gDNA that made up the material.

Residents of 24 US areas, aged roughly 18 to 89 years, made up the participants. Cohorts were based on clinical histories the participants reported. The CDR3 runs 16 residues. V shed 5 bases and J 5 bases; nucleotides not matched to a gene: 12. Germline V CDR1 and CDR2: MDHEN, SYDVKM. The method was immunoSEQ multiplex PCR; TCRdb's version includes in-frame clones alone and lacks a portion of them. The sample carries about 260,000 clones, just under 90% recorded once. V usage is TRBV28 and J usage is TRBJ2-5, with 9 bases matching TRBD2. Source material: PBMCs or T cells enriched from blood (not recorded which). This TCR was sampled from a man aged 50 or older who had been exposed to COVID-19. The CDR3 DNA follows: TGTGCCAGCAGTCCGGCCGGGACTAGCTGGGGGGAGACCCAGTACTTC. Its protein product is CASSPAGTSWGETQYF.